The source of this T cell receptor (beta chain) is a study of human T cells and chemical hapten exposure. The study, taken as a whole, reports: Every donor had alopecia, and their immune response may therefore differ from healthy people's. Large CDR3 similarity clusters arose significantly more often from expanded TCRs than from controls.

Regarding time point: patch test 2, 6 weeks after DPC sensitization. Treatment specified: therapeutic diphenylcyclopropenone sensitization with weekly scalp DPC. This clonotype has just a few counts. Its antigen is not identified. Individual cDNA molecules received unique molecular identifiers in the library. Original data processing: With a range of about 23,224 to 700,000, the median per sample was about 92,000 TCRs. Using its own MiXCR run on the RACE reads, TCRdb lists one record per CDR3 protein. TCRdb's processing, not the authors' own work, is the source of the V and J calls. The sample consists of about 140,000 distinct CDR3 sequences, approximately 12% of them appearing once. The CDR3 consists of 15 residues. In germline, CDR1 is SQVTM, CDR2 ANQGSEA. The V and J ends lost 5 bases and 4 bases, in that order; junction bases with no gene match: 6.

V usage is TRBV29-1 and J usage is TRBJ2-3; 13 positions agree with TRBD2. This specimen consisted of whole blood, obtained in connection with sensitization to the hapten diphenylcyclopropenone (DPC). This receptor was obtained from a woman aged 45-59 years with alopecia areata. Some clones in this sample may be carry-over from other donors' samples. CDR3 amino acids: CSVRRLAGGADTQYF. The CDR3 bases are TGCAGCGTTCGCAGACTAGCGGGAGGAGCAGATACGCAGTATTTT.